One T cell receptor beta chain is described in this entry. The antigen remains undetermined. The authors loaded roughly 200 ng DNA, about 30,000 T cell genomes, into sorted-subset replicate PCRs. Measured with immunoSEQ multiplex PCR; TCRdb has only the in-frame clones, and not every one. The repertoire has some 2.4 million clones, over 85% of them found once; the top ten carry around 0.37%. V lost 3 bases, J lost 0 bases, and 5 bases lay in between. CDR3 length equals 13 residues. Germline V CDR1 and CDR2: LNHDA, SQIVND (reference sequence). These data belong to a study of shared clonotypes between healthy human individuals. Points from the study as a whole: The sole specimen, blood, was sampled, and tissue repertoires likely differ. Compared with memory subsets, naive subsets generally had larger estimated richness.

The J gene is TRBJ1-1, the V gene TRBV19; D gene unclear. The sequenced sample was naive CD4+ T cells from PBMCs. The subset denotes: CD45RA+ positively selected. The TCR comes from a man between 18 and 35 years old in good health. Some clones in this sample may be carry-over from other donors' samples. CDR3 sequence reads: CASSMAMNTEAFF. CDR3 sequence (DNA): TGTGCCAGTAGTATGGCCATGAACACTGAAGCTTTCTTT.